These T cell receptor beta chains were read from a single sample in a study of blood T cells in healthy people across ages. TCRdb fed the 5' RACE reads into MiXCR, producing one record per CDR3 protein. This table holds more than 900,000 distinct CDR3 sequences, 20% to 25% found once. The data also belong to a second study, concerning T cells of mothers and their children.

Sequenced: blood. These receptors originate from a girl aged 2 to 10 in good health. Each CDR3 is given with its conserved first and last residue. A D gene is named only where the DNA matches it firmly. Expanded clones are given a class, and other clones once, few, many or no size at all.

abundance	d_gene	v_gene	j_gene	CDR3nt	CDR3aa
many	.	TRBV7-9	TRBJ2-7	TGTGCCAGCGGCTGGGCCGGGAGCTCCTACGAGCAGTACTTC	CASGWAGSSYEQYF
few	TRBD2	TRBV4-1	TRBJ2-5	TGCGCCAGCAGCCAAGAAGGACTAGCGGAGGAGAGGGAGACCCAGTACTTC	CASSQEGLAEERETQYF
few	.	TRBV7-8	TRBJ2-1	TGTGCCAGCAGCTTAGTTGGGTGGGAAAATGAGCAGTTCTTC	CASSLVGWENEQFF
.	.	TRBV7-6	TRBJ2-7	TGTGCCAGCAGCTTAGCGGGCAGGCCTACGTCGTTGAAGCAGTACTTC	CASSLAGRPTSLKQYF
.	.	TRBV4-2	TRBJ2-7	TGTGCCAGCAGCCAAGATGGGGTTTCCTACTCCAACGAGCAGTACTTC	CASSQDGVSYSNEQYF
once	TRBD2	TRBV20-1	TRBJ2-5	TGCAGTGCTAGAGGGACTAGCGGGCCCTACGCGGCGGAGACCCAGTACTTC	CSARGTSGPYAAETQYF
few	.	TRBV27	TRBJ1-2	TGTGCCAGCCAGGAGCTGGGGGAGGGTGGCTACACCTTC	CASQELGEGGYTF
.	.	TRBV21-1	TRBJ2-7	TGTGCCAGCAGCACTCTCACTCTACAGGGAGACGAGCAGTACTTC	CASSTLTLQGDEQYF
.	.	TRBV6-2/TRBV6-3	TRBJ2-3	TGTGCCAGCAACTACGCGGGACAGAGCACAGATACGCAGTATTTT	CASNYAGQSTDTQYF
.	.	TRBV7-9	TRBJ1-5	TGTGCCAGCAGCTCGGCTACGTATCAGCCCCAGCATTTT	CASSSATYQPQHF
.	TRBD1	TRBV19	TRBJ2-1	TGTGCCAGTGCAACCGGGACAGGGGGCTGGAATGAGCAGTTCTTC	CASATGTGGWNEQFF
few	.	TRBV4-2	TRBJ2-3	TGTGCCAGCAGCCGAGACGGAGGAAGCACAGATACGCAGTATTTT	CASSRDGGSTDTQYF
once	.	TRBV7-8	TRBJ2-3	TGTGCCAGCAGCTTAGTCGTAGGCCTGATTAGCACAGATACGCAGTATTTT	CASSLVVGLISTDTQYF
.	TRBD1	TRBV28	TRBJ1-5	TGTGCCAGCAGTCGCTCCTACAGGGGCGCGGGGTGGAATCAGCCCCAGCATTTT	CASSRSYRGAGWNQPQHF
.	.	TRBV11-2	TRBJ2-1	TGTGCCAGCAGGCCCGTGCGGGGATTGTTCAATGAGCAGTTCTTC	CASRPVRGLFNEQFF
.	.	TRBV19	TRBJ2-6	TGTGCCAGTAGTGCCCAGGGCCCTGGGGCCAACGTCCTGACTTTC	CASSAQGPGANVLTF
few	.	TRBV4-2	TRBJ1-2	TGTGCCAGCAGCCAGGGACCGCTCAGTGGGGGCTACACCTTC	CASSQGPLSGGYTF
few	.	TRBV2	TRBJ2-3	TGTGCCAGCAGTGAAGCATTGATCGACACGCAGTATTTT	CASSEALIDTQYF
few	.	TRBV10-3	TRBJ1-1	TGTGCCATCAGTGGGGGGGCCACAGGAGCTTTCTTT	CAISGGATGAFF
few	.	TRBV27	TRBJ2-3	TGTGCCAGCAGTTTGATCGGGATGACTACATGCACAGATACGCAGTATTTT	CASSLIGMTTCTDTQYF
.	TRBD2	TRBV7-9	TRBJ2-3	TGTGCCAGCAGCTTGCCTCGGGAGCGGGGGCGCACAGATACGCAGTATTTT	CASSLPRERGRTDTQYF
few	.	TRBV28	TRBJ1-2	TGTGCCAGCACCCTCTCTGGCCTACTCTATGGCTACACCTTC	CASTLSGLLYGYTF
.	TRBD2	TRBV5-1	TRBJ2-7	TGCGCCAGCGCGACTAGCGGGGTTTACGAGCAGTACTTC	CASATSGVYEQYF
many	.	TRBV19	TRBJ2-1	TGTGCCAGTAGCAAAACCGTGATCCTTGAGCAGTTCTTC	CASSKTVILEQFF
.	.	TRBV29-1	TRBJ2-4	TGCAGCGTTGAACGAGCGTTGGGCATTCAGTACTTC	CSVERALGIQYF
many	.	TRBV7-7	TRBJ2-7	TGTGCTAGCAGCTCAGGTACCACCTACGAGCAGTACTTC	CASSSGTTYEQYF
.	TRBD1	TRBV27	TRBJ2-7	TGTGCCAGCCAGGGGGCTGGTCTCTACGAGCAGTACTTC	CASQGAGLYEQYF
few	.	TRBV12-3/TRBV12-4	TRBJ2-5	TGTGCCAGCGGACCGAGGAACGAAGAGACCCAGTACTTC	CASGPRNEETQYF
.	TRBD1	TRBV24-1	TRBJ1-1	TGTGCCACCAGTGATATATGGACAGGGGAGAACACTGAAGCTTTCTTT	CATSDIWTGENTEAFF
.	.	TRBV4-1	TRBJ2-1	TGCGCCAGCAGCCAAGATCAGGGACCACCATACTACAATGAGCAGTTCTTC	CASSQDQGPPYYNEQFF
.	.	TRBV12-3/TRBV12-4	TRBJ2-2	TGTGCCAGCAGTTTAGTCAGCACCACCGGGGAGCTGTTTTTT	CASSLVSTTGELFF
.	.	TRBV29-1	TRBJ2-5	TGCAGCGTTGAAGTCGGTCTAGATTGGGAGACCCAGTACTTC	CSVEVGLDWETQYF
.	TRBD1	TRBV7-9	TRBJ1-2	TGTGCCAGCAGCCTCCTTAATGAAGAACGGACAGGGATTAACTATGGCTACACCTTC	CASSLLNEERTGINYGYTF
few	.	TRBV7-2	TRBJ1-5	TGTGCCAGCAGCTTATTCACGCAGCCCCAGCATTTT	CASSLFTQPQHF
.	.	TRBV4-1	TRBJ2-7	TGCGCCAGCAGCCAAGTCCCGGCCAGCTCCTACGAGCAGTACTTC	CASSQVPASSYEQYF
few	.	TRBV6-5	TRBJ1-2	TGTGCCAGCAGCCAAGCGGTCCAGGCTCGTGGCTACACCTTC	CASSQAVQARGYTF
.	TRBD1	TRBV24-1	TRBJ2-1	TGTGCCACCGCAGGGGGCGGTTCCTACAATGAGCAGTTCTTC	CATAGGGSYNEQFF
.	TRBD1	TRBV29-1	TRBJ2-3	TGCAGCGTGAGGGGGCAATACACAGATACGCAGTATTTT	CSVRGQYTDTQYF
few	.	TRBV7-3	TRBJ1-1	TGTGCCAGCAGCCCCCAGGGTGAGCTCACTGAAGCTTTCTTT	CASSPQGELTEAFF
few	TRBD2	TRBV12-3/TRBV12-4	TRBJ2-2	TGTGCCAGCAGTCCCGGGACTAGCCGCTACACCGGGGAGCTGTTTTTT	CASSPGTSRYTGELFF
few	TRBD1	TRBV3-1	TRBJ2-4	TGTGCCAGCAGCCAAGAAAACAGGGGGCGGGAAAACATTCAGTACTTC	CASSQENRGRENIQYF
few	TRBD2	TRBV5-1	TRBJ2-1	TGCGCCAGCAGCGCCCTAGCGGGAGTTGATGGTGAGCAGTTCTTC	CASSALAGVDGEQFF
few	TRBD2	TRBV5-1	TRBJ2-2	TGCGCCAGCAGCTTGGTTGCGGGACTAGCGGGAGTGGAGGAGCTGTTTTTT	CASSLVAGLAGVEELFF
.	.	TRBV6-5	TRBJ2-7	TGTGCCAGCAGTTACGGGGAAGTAAATGTCTACGAGCAGTACTTC	CASSYGEVNVYEQYF
few	.	TRBV7-9	TRBJ2-5	TGTGCCAGCACCCTGACTGGGACCCCAGAAGAGACCCAGTACTTC	CASTLTGTPEETQYF